These 21 T cell receptor beta chains originate from one sample sequenced in a study of shared clonotypes between healthy human individuals. Data came from immunoSEQ multiplex PCR; TCRdb stores just in-frame clones and leaves some out. The sample lists 400,000 to 600,000 clones; roughly three quarters were seen once. Source material: PBMCs. The receptor source for this set is a woman aged 40 to 50 in good health. Some clones in this sample may be carry-over from other donors' samples.

V is TRBV10-2 and J is TRBJ2-3; a weak D match, TRBD2 (5 bases). Germline CDR1 reads WSHSY; CDR2 reads SAAADI. Trimming removed 8 bases from V and 0 bases from J, with 15 bases in between. The CDR3 has 15 amino acids. Written as DNA, the CDR3 is TGCGCCAGCTCCCAGCAACTAGGGAGCACAGATACGCAGTATTTT. It translates to CASSQQLGSTDTQYF.

This chain uses TRBV7-2 with TRBJ2-6, with D uncertain. The V gene's germline CDR1 is SGHTA and CDR2 FQGNSA. CDR3 length equals 15 residues. Trimming took off 1 base at V and 4 bases at J, with 8 bases between the two ends. Here the CDR3 reads CASSLEVSGANVLTF. CDR3 coding DNA: TGTGCCAGCAGCTTAGAGGTTTCAGGGGCCAACGTCCTGACTTTC. Together with reference TRBV7-2 and TRBJ2-6, the CDR3 gives the full variable domain: GAGVSQSPSNKVTEKGKDVELRCDPISGHTALYWYRQSLGQGLEFLIYFQGNSAPDKSGLPSDRFSAERTGGSVSTLTIQRTQQEDSAVYLCASSLEVSGANVLTFGAGSRLTVL.

The chain carries TRBV11-2 and TRBJ1-1; 7 nucleotides agree with TRBD1. V dropped 5 bases and J dropped 0; count of bases not matched to a gene: 6. CDR3 length: 15 residues. CDR1 and CDR2 (germline): SGHAT, FQNNGV. CDR3 residues: CASSAYRGMNTEAFF. The DNA for the CDR3 is TGTGCCAGCAGCGCATACAGGGGTATGAACACTGAAGCTTTCTTT.

The chain joins TRBV6-6 to TRBJ2-7; 8 bases map to TRBD1. This CDR3 spans 14 amino acids. Germline lookup yields CDR1 MNHNY and CDR2 SVGAGI (reference sequence). V trimming: 7 bases; J trimming: 7 bases; junction bases outside the gene matches: 12. CDR3 protein: CASKPRQGLWEQYF. DNA for the CDR3: TGTGCCAGCAAACCCCGACAGGGGTTATGGGAGCAGTACTTC.

This clone was seen only once. This chain links TRBV5-5 with TRBJ2-5; 8 bases fit TRBD1. The DNA matches TRBJ2-7 better at its end, which makes the J call doubtful. The CDR3 contains 16 residues. From germline, CDR1 is SGHKS and CDR2 YYEKEE (reference sequence). The DNA for the CDR3 is TGTGCCAGCAGCTTCAGTTGGGGCGGGACAGGCTACGAGCAGTACTTC. Its protein product is CASSFSWGGTGYEQYF.

The chain has TRBV19 and TRBJ1-4; 7 positions match TRBD1. V shed 3 bases and J 3 bases; nucleotides not matched to a gene: 4. Looked up from germline, CDR1 is LNHDA and CDR2 is SQIVND (reference sequence). CDR3 size: 15 residues. CDR3 DNA: TGTGCCAGTAGTATGGACAGGAGATCTAATGAAAAACTGTTTTTT. Residues: CASSMDRRSNEKLFF. Filled out from reference TRBV19 and TRBJ1-4, the complete variable domain reads DGGITQSPKYLFRKEGQNVTLSCEQNLNHDAMYWYRQDPGQGLRLIYYSQIVNDFQKGDIAEGYSVSREKKESFPLTVTSAQKNPTAFYLCASSMDRRSNEKLFFGSGTQLSVL.

The V gene is TRBV7-2, the J gene TRBJ2-5, with D uncertain. V dropped 5 bases and J dropped 2 bases, with 3 bases sitting between them. This CDR3 comprises 11 residues. The germline V gene has CDR1 SGHTA and CDR2 FQGNSA. CDR3 DNA: TGTGCCAGCAGCCGACAAGAGACCCAGTACTTC. Its protein is CASSRQETQYF.

The chain combines TRBV5-1 with TRBJ2-7; 13 bases agree with TRBD2. Germline loops: CDR1 SGHRS, CDR2 YFSETQ. The CDR3 totals 17 residues. V gave up 0 bases and J gave up 3 bases; unmatched junction bases: 6. The CDR3 protein is CASSLARTSGSNYEQYF. CDR3 sequence (DNA): TGCGCCAGCAGCTTGGCGCGGACTAGCGGGAGTAACTACGAGCAGTACTTC.

The chain combines TRBV19 with TRBJ2-3; TRBD1 might be the D (5 bases). Germline lookup yields CDR1 LNHDA and CDR2 SQIVND (reference sequence). The CDR3 spans 16 residues. Between the trimmed V and J ends, which lost 4 bases and 0 bases, there was a span of 14 bases. The CDR3: CASSRVTASSTDTQYF. In DNA, the CDR3 is TGTGCCAGTAGTAGGGTGACAGCCTCTAGCACAGATACGCAGTATTTT.

The genes are TRBV19 and TRBJ2-6; D is unresolved. The CDR3 runs 13 residues. Trimming took off 8 bases at V and 1 base at J, with 6 bases between the two ends. Germline lookup yields CDR1 LNHDA and CDR2 SQIVND (reference sequence). CDR3 bases: TGTGCCAGTTCGGAATCTGGGGCCAACGTCCTGACTTTC. It is translated as CASSESGANVLTF.

This chain uses TRBV5-1 with TRBJ2-3, with 8 bases fitting TRBD2. This CDR3 contains 22 residues. V was pared by 0 bases and J by 1 base, with 22 bases of the junction left unmatched. Germline loops: CDR1 SGHRS, CDR2 YFSETQ. In DNA, the CDR3 is TGCGCCAGCAGCTTGGGGCAGGTCCGGGGTGTATTAAGCGGGAGAGGCACAGATACGCAGTATTTT. It yields the protein CASSLGQVRGVLSGRGTDTQYF.

The rearrangement uses TRBV7-6 and TRBJ2-7; the D gene could be TRBD1 or TRBD2 (5 bases each). This CDR3 is built from 14 residues. Trimming pared 2 bases from V and 4 bases from J, leaving 12 bases between. Germline V lookup: CDR1 SGHVS, CDR2 FNYEAQ. CDR3 protein: CASSLFGREYEQYF. The CDR3, as DNA: TGTGCCAGCAGCTTATTTGGCAGGGAGTACGAGCAGTACTTC.

The chain employs TRBV19 and TRBJ1-1, with D perhaps matching TRBD1 (6 bases). Germline CDR1 reads LNHDA; CDR2 reads SQIVND (reference sequence). Between the trimmed V and J ends, which lost 6 bases and 11 bases, there was a span of 22 bases. The CDR3 runs to 14 residues. The CDR3 sequence: CASSTPGGRSQAFF. The CDR3 nucleotides read TGTGCCAGTAGCACCCCGGGGGGGCGTAGCCAGGCTTTCTTT. Full variable domain (rest looked up from reference TRBV19 and TRBJ1-1): DGGITQSPKYLFRKEGQNVTLSCEQNLNHDAMYWYRQDPGQGLRLIYYSQIVNDFQKGDIAEGYSVSREKKESFPLTVTSAQKNPTAFYLCASSTPGGRSQAFFGQGTRLTVV.

The chain employs TRBV4-1 and TRBJ2-7; 12 bases map to TRBD2. Per the germline V gene, CDR1 is MGHRA and CDR2 is YSYEKL. The trim removed 1 base at V and 11 bases at J, leaving 6 bases unmatched. The CDR3 runs 14 residues. DNA of the CDR3: TGCGCCAGCAGCCAAGGACTAGCGGGGGTCCAAAAGTACTTC. It codes for CASSQGLAGVQKYF.

A few counts support this clone. The J gene is TRBJ1-1, the V gene TRBV7-9, with 7 bases fitting TRBD1. The V gene's germline CDR1 is SEHNR and CDR2 FQNEAQ (reference sequence). CDR3 size: 11 residues. The V and J ends lost 5 bases and 11 bases, in that order; junction bases with no gene match: 5. The CDR3, as DNA: TGTGCCAGCAGCGAGACAGGGACGGCTTTCTTT. Its translation: CASSETGTAFF.

The V gene is TRBV5-1, the J gene TRBJ1-1, with unresolved D. The CDR3 extends over 15 amino acids. The V gene's germline CDR1 is SGHRS and CDR2 YFSETQ. The V end lost 0 bases, the J end lost 0 bases, and 9 bases lay between the germline ends. CDR3 sequence: CASSLVGLMNTEAFF. The CDR3, as DNA: TGCGCCAGCAGCTTGGTAGGGTTAATGAACACTGAAGCTTTCTTT.

The chain employs TRBV4-1 and TRBJ1-1; tentative D call: TRBD1 (6 bases). Germline V gene sequence: CDR1 MGHRA, CDR2 YSYEKL. This CDR3 comprises 16 residues. V was clipped by 1 base and J by 1 base, with 13 bases between them. The CDR3 DNA reads as TGCGCCAGCAGCCAAGGTCCGGGGGCGAGGAACACTGAAGCTTTCTTT. Its protein is CASSQGPGARNTEAFF.

The chain's CDR3 is CASRPTSGSSYEQYF. The CDR3 DNA is TGTGCCAGCAGGCCAACTAGCGGGAGCTCCTACGAGCAGTACTTC. V gene TRBV11-1 combines with J gene TRBJ2-7; 11 bases map to TRBD2. The CDR3 extends over 15 amino acids. Unmatched junction bases numbered 4, after V lost 6 bases and J lost 0 bases. CDR1 is SGHAT, CDR2 FQDESV, per germline (reference sequence). Full variable domain (outside the CDR3, taken from reference TRBV11-1 and TRBJ2-7): EAEVAQSPRYKITEKSQAVAFWCDPISGHATLYWYRQILGQGPELLVQFQDESVVDDSQLPKDRFSAERLKGVDSTLKIQPAELGDSAMYLCASRPTSGSSYEQYFGPGTRLTVT.

V gene TRBV7-9 combines with J gene TRBJ1-1; unclear D gene. This CDR3 has 11 amino acids. V was shortened by 6 bases and J by 0 bases, with 2 bases between the two germline ends. Germline loops: CDR1 SEHNR, CDR2 FQNEAQ (reference sequence). The CDR3 spells CASSMNTEAFF. The CDR3 coding sequence is TGTGCCAGCAGTATGAACACTGAAGCTTTCTTT.

This chain connects TRBV19 to TRBJ1-5, with D perhaps matching TRBD1 (5 bases). Trimming pared 8 bases from V and 2 bases from J, leaving 13 bases between. Germline V lookup: CDR1 LNHDA, CDR2 SQIVND (reference sequence). The CDR3 consists of 14 residues. In DNA, the CDR3 is TGTGCCAGTGGCGGGGGTGTGGGCAATCAGCCCCAGCATTTT. This gives the protein CASGGGVGNQPQHF.

Points on this clone: Only one base separates this from a far larger clonotype, so it likely reflects a read error. The sample holds other DNA sequences that translate to the same CDR3. The CDR3 sequence: CASSEGGGDTGELFF. CDR3 DNA sequence: TGTGCCAGCAGCGAAGGCGGGGGAGATACCGGGGAGCTGTTTTTT. This sequence joins TRBV6-4 and TRBJ2-2; 7 bases are shared with TRBD2. Germline-derived CDR1 and CDR2 are MRHNA and SNTAGT. The CDR3 has 15 residues. Germline trimming cut 6 bases from V and 5 bases from J; bases unmatched to any gene: 9.